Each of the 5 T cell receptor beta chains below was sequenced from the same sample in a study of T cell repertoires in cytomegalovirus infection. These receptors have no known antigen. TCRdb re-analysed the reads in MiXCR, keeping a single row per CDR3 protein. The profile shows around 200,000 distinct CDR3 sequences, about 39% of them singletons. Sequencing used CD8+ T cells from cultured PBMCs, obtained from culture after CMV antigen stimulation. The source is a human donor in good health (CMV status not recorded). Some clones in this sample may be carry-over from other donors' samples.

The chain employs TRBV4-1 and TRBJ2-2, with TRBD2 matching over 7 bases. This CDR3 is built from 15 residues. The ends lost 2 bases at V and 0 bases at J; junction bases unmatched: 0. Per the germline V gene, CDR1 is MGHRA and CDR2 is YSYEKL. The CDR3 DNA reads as TGCGCCAGCAGCCAAAGCGGGGCGAACACCGGGGAGCTGTTTTTT. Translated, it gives CASSQSGANTGELFF.

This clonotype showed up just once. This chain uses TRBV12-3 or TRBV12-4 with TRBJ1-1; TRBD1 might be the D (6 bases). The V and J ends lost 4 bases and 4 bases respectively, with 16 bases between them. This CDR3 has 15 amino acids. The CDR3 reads CASSSHRDLTTEAFF. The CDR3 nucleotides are TGTGCCAGCAGTTCACACAGGGATTTGACCACTGAAGCTTTCTTT.

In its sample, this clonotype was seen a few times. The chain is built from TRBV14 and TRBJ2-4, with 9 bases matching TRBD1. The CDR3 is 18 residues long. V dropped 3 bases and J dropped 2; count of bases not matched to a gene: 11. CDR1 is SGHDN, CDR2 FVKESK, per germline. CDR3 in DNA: TGTGCCAGCAGCCACCGAAGGCGGGACAGGGAAACCAAAAACATTCAGTACTTC. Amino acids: CASSHRRRDRETKNIQYF.

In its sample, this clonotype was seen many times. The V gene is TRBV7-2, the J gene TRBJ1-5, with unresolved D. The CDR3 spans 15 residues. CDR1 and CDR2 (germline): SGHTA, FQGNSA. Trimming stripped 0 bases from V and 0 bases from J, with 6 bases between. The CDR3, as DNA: TGTGCCAGCAGCTTAGCCAGTTATAGCAATCAGCCCCAGCATTTT. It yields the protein CASSLASYSNQPQHF.

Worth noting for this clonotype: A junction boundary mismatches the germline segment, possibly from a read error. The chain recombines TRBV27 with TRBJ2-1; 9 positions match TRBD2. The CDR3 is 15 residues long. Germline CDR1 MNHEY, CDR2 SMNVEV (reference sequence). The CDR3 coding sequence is TGTGCCAGCACCCCCGGACTAGCGTTGTACAAGGAGCAGTTCTTC. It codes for CASTPGLALYKEQFF.